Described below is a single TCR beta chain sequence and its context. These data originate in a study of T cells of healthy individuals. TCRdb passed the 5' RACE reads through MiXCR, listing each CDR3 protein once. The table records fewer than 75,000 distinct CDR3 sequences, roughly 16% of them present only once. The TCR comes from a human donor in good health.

CDR3 amino acids: CASIPEGVFRDNEQFF. CDR3 nucleotides: TGTGCCAGCATCCCAGAGGGGGTCTTTAGGGACAATGAGCAGTTCTTC. This chain connects TRBV7-9 to TRBJ2-1, with a possible D match to TRBD1 (6 bases). The CDR3 length is 16 residues. V was shortened by 7 bases and J by 5 bases, with 21 bases between the two germline ends. CDR1 is SEHNR, CDR2 FQNEAQ, per germline (reference sequence). The full variable domain, its missing parts supplied by reference TRBV7-9 and TRBJ2-1, is DTGVSQNPRHKITKRGQNVTFRCDPISEHNRLYWYRQTLGQGPEFLTYFQNEAQLEKSRLLSDRFSAERPKGSFSTLEIQRTEQGDSAMYLCASIPEGVFRDNEQFFGPGTRLTVL.